This record covers a single T cell receptor beta chain. TCRdb keeps only in-frame clones here, not all; method: immunoSEQ multiplex PCR. The data show about 28,000 clones, over 80% seen once. The length of the CDR3 is 14 residues. Germline-derived CDR1 and CDR2 are SEHNR and FQNEAQ (reference sequence). The J segment lost 0 bases and the V segment lost 5 bases, leaving 4 bases of the junction unmatched. This entry belongs to a study of sequential checkpoint blockade in melanoma. Described treatment: randomized to nivolumab then ipilimumab (arm A) or the reverse (arm B). The origin of this receptor is a human donor with melanoma. Sequencing was performed on CD8+ T cells sorted from blood (inferred from file names), taken from a patient given nivolumab and ipilimumab in sequence. V gene TRBV7-9 combines with J gene TRBJ2-7; 7 bases align to TRBD1. The CDR3 here is CASSRDSISYEQYF. DNA of the CDR3: TGTGCCAGCAGCCGGGACAGTATCTCCTACGAGCAGTACTTC.